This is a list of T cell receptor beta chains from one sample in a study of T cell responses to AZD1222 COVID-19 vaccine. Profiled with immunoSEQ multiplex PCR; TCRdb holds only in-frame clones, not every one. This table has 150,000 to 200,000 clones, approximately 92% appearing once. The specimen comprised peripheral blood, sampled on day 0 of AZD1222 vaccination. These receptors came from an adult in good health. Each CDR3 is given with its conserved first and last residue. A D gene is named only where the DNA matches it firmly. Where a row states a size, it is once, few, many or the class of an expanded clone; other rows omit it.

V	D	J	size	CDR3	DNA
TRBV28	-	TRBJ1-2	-	CASSPRYGYTF	TGTGCCAGCAGCCCCCGTTATGGCTACACCTTC
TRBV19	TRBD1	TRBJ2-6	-	CASREQGTGANVLTF	TGTGCCAGTAGGGAACAGGGGACTGGGGCCAACGTCCTGACTTTC
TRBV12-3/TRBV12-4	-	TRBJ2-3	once	CASSRSDTQYF	TGTGCCAGCAGTCGGTCGGATACGCAGTATTTT
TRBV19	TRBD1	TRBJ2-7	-	CASTSRTGPYEQYF	TGTGCCAGTACCTCCAGGACAGGGCCCTACGAGCAGTACTTC
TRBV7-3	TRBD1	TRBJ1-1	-	CASSPGTGHEAFF	TGTGCCAGCAGTCCCGGGACAGGGCATGAAGCTTTCTTT
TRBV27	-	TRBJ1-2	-	CASSFRGPSPNYGYTF	TGTGCCAGCAGTTTCCGGGGGCCCTCCCCGAACTATGGCTACACCTTC
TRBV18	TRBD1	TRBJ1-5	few	CASSPDDRAQHF	TGTGCCAGCTCACCGGACGACAGGGCCCAGCATTTT
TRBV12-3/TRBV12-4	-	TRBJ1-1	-	CASSPRWGEAFF	TGTGCCAGCAGCCCCCGCTGGGGTGAAGCTTTCTTT
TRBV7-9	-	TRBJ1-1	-	CASSLRKGATMNTEAFF	TGTGCCAGCAGCTTAAGGAAGGGTGCGACGATGAACACTGAAGCTTTCTTT
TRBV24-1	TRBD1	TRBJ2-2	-	CATSDPQGTLTTGELFF	TGTGCCACCAGTGATCCACAGGGGACCCTAACCACCGGGGAGCTGTTTTTT
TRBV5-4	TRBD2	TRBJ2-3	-	CASSSRRGTDTQYF	TGTGCCAGCAGTTCTAGGCGGGGGACAGATACGCAGTATTTT
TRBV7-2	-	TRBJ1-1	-	CASSRGIGFLNTEAFF	TGTGCCAGCAGCCGCGGGATAGGCTTCTTGAACACTGAAGCTTTCTTT
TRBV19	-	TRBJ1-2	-	CASSIGTVYGYTF	TGTGCCAGTAGTATTGGGACGGTCTATGGCTACACCTTC
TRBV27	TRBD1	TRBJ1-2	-	CASSPLTGVDGYTF	TGTGCCAGCAGTCCACTGACAGGGGTCGATGGCTACACCTTC
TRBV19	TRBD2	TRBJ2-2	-	CASSDQSASGNTGELFF	TGTGCCAGTAGCGATCAATCAGCTAGCGGGAACACCGGGGAGCTGTTTTTT
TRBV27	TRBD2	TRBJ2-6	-	CASSLSASGGHSGANVLTF	TGTGCCAGCAGTTTATCGGCTAGCGGGGGGCACTCTGGGGCCAACGTCCTGACTTTC
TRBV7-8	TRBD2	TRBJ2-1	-	CASSPRRLAGVEEQFF	TGTGCCAGCAGCCCTAGGAGACTAGCGGGAGTCGAGGAGCAGTTCTTC
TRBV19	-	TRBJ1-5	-	CASSGGGGFRQPQHF	TGTGCCAGTAGTGGGGGAGGGGGGTTCCGTCAGCCCCAGCATTTT
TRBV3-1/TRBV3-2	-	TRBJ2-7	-	CASSQRGYEQYF	TGTGCCAGCAGCCAAAGGGGGTACGAGCAGTACTTC
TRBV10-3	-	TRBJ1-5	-	CAISDLGTQPQHF	TGTGCCATCAGTGATCTTGGAACTCAGCCCCAGCATTTT
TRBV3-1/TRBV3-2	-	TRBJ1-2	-	CASSPDSYGYTF	TGTGCCAGCAGCCCTGACAGCTATGGCTACACCTTC
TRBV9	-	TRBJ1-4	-	CASSVEGFAEKLFF	TGTGCCAGCAGCGTAGAGGGTTTCGCGGAAAAACTGTTTTTT
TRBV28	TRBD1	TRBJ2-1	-	CASREDRVLGNEQFF	TGTGCCAGCAGGGAAGACAGGGTACTCGGCAATGAGCAGTTCTTC
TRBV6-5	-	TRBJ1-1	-	CASIQGVRMNTEAFF	TGTGCCAGCATCCAAGGGGTTCGGATGAACACTGAAGCTTTCTTT
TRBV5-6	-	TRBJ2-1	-	CASSWQGEQFF	TGTGCCAGCAGCTGGCAGGGTGAGCAGTTCTTC
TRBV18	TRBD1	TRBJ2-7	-	CASSLPGQGTYEQYF	TGTGCCAGCTCTCTACCGGGACAGGGGACCTACGAGCAGTACTTC
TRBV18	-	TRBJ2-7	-	CASSPGRSTYF	TGTGCCAGCTCACCCGGACGGAGTACGTACTTC
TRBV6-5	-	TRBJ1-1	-	CASTARRTEAFF	TGTGCCAGCACCGCTAGAAGAACTGAAGCTTTCTTT
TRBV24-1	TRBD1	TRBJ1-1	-	CATSDSTGTGGMNTEAFF	TGTGCCACCAGTGATTCTACCGGGACAGGGGGGATGAACACTGAAGCTTTCTTT
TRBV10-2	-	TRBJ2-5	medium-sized	CASSEWQGGETQYF	TGCGCCAGCAGTGAATGGCAGGGGGGAGAGACCCAGTACTTC
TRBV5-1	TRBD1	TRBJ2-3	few	CASSLGQGAADTQYF	TGCGCCAGCAGCTTGGGACAGGGGGCCGCAGATACGCAGTATTTT
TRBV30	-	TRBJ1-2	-	CAWSTTPIAGGYTF	TGTGCCTGGAGTACGACCCCAATCGCGGGTGGCTACACCTTC
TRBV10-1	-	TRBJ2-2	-	CASSESRGIGTGELFF	TGCGCCAGCAGTGAGTCGCGCGGAATCGGCACCGGGGAGCTGTTTTTT
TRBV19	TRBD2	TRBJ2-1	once	CASSIAGANNEQFF	TGTGCCAGTAGTATTGCGGGAGCGAACAATGAGCAGTTCTTC
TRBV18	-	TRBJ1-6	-	CASSSRLQGTTTISPLHF	TGTGCCAGCTCATCTAGACTACAGGGCACTACCACAATTTCACCCCTCCACTTT
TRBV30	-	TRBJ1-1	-	CAWTRQSSNTEAFF	TGTGCCTGGACGAGACAGAGCTCGAACACTGAAGCTTTCTTT
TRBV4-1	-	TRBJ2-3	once	CASSQGLSSTDTDTQYF	TGCGCCAGCAGCCAAGGGCTTAGTTCAACCGACACAGATACGCAGTATTTT
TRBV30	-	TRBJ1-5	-	CAWRPTGISNQPQHF	TGTGCCTGGAGACCTACCGGGATTAGCAATCAGCCCCAGCATTTT
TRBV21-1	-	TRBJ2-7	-	CASSIRDRSYEQYF	TGTGCCAGCAGCATCCGCGACAGGTCCTACGAGCAGTACTTC
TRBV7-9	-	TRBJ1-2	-	CASSGMVANYGYTF	TGTGCCAGCAGTGGGATGGTAGCTAACTATGGCTACACCTTC
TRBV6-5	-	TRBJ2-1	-	CASIAPGLYNEQFF	TGTGCCAGTATCGCCCCGGGACTGTACAATGAGCAGTTCTTC
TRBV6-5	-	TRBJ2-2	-	CASMRPGSRELFF	TGTGCCAGCATGCGACCAGGGAGCAGGGAGCTGTTTTTT
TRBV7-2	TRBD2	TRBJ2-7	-	CASSSGLAGAYEQYF	TGTGCCAGCAGCTCGGGACTAGCGGGAGCCTACGAGCAGTACTTC
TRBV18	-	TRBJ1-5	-	CASSPLGFGGNQPQHF	TGTGCCAGCTCACCTTTAGGCTTTGGAGGAAATCAGCCCCAGCATTTT